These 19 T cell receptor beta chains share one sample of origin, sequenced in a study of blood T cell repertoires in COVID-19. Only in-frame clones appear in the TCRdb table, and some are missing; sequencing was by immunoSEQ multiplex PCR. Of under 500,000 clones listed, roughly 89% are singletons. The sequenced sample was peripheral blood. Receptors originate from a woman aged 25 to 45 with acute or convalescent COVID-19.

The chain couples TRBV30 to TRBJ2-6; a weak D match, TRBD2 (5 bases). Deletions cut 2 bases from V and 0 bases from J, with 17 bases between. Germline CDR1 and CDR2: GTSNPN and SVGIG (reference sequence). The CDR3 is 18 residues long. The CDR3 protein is CAWSTGYGLSSGANVLTF. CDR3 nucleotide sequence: TGTGCCTGGAGTACGGGATACGGGCTGAGCTCTGGGGCCAACGTCCTGACTTTC.

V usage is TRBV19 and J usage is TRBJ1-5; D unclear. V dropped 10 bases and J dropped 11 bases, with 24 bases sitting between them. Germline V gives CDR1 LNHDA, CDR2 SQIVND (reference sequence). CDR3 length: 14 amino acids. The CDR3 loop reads CATPYRSTGWTQHF. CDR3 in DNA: TGTGCCACTCCTTACAGATCAACGGGATGGACCCAGCATTTT.

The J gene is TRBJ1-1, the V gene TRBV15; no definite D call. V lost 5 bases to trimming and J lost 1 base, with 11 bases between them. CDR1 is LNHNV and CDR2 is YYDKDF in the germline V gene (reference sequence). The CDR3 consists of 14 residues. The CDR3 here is CATSLEERNTEAFF. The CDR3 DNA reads TGTGCCACCAGCCTGGAGGAGAGGAACACTGAAGCTTTCTTT.

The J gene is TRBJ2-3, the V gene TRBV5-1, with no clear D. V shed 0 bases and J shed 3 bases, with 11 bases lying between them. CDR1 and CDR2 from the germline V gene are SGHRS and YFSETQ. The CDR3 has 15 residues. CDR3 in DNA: TGCGCCAGCAGCTTGGACCCGAGTTCAACAGATACGCAGTATTTT. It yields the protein CASSLDPSSTDTQYF.

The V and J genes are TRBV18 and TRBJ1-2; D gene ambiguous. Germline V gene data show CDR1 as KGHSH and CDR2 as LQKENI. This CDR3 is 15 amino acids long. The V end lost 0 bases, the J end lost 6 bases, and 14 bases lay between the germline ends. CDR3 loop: CASSPPAGSRDGYTF. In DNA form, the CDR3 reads TGTGCCAGCTCACCACCTGCCGGCAGCCGGGATGGCTACACCTTC. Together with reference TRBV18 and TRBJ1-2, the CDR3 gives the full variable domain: NAGVMQNPRHLVRRRGQEARLRCSPMKGHSHVYWYRQLPEEGLKFMVYLQKENIIDESGMPKERFSAEFPKEGPSILRIQQVVRGDSAAYFCASSPPAGSRDGYTFGSGTRLTVV.

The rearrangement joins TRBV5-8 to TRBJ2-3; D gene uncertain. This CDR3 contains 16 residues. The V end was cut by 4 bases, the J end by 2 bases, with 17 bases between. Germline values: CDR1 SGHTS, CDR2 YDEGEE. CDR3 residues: CASSTGHTLLTDTQYF. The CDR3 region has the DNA TGTGCCAGCAGCACGGGTCACACTCTCCTCACAGATACGCAGTATTTT.

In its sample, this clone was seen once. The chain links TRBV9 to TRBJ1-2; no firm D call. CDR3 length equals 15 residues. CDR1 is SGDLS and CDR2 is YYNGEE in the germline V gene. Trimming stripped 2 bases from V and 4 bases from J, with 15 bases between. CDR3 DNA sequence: TGTGCCAGCAGCGTTAGCCCCAAGGATATCTATGGCTACACCTTC. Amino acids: CASSVSPKDIYGYTF.

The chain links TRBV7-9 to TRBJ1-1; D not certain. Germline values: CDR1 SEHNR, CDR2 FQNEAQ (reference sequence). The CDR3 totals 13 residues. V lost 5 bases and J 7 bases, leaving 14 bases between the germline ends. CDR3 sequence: CASSPAEGGEAFF. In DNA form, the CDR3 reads TGTGCCAGCAGCCCAGCAGAGGGTGGTGAAGCTTTCTTT.

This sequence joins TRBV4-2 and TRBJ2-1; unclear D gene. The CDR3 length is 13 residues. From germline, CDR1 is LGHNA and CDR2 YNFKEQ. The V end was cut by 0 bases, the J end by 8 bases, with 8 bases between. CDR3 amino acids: CASSQEIFDEQFF. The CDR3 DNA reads TGTGCCAGCAGCCAAGAAATTTTCGATGAGCAGTTCTTC.

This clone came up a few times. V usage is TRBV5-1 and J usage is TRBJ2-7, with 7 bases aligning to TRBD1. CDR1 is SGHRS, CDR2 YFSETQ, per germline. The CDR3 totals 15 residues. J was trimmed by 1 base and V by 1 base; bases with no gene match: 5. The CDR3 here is CASSLTGTASYEQYF. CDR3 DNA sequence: TGCGCCAGCAGCTTGACCGGGACAGCATCCTACGAGCAGTACTTC.

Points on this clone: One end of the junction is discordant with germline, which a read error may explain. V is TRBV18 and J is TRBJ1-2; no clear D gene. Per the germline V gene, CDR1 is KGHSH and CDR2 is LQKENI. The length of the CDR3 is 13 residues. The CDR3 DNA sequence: TGTGCCAGCACACCGGATAGCCTCTATGGCTACACCTTC. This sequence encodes CASTPDSLYGYTF.

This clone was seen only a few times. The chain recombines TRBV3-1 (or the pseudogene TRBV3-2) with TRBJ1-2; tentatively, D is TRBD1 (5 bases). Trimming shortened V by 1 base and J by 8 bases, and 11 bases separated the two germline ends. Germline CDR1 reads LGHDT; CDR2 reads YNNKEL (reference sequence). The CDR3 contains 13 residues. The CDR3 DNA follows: TGTGCCAGCAGCCAAGTCGACGGGGGAGGCTACACCTTC. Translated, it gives CASSQVDGGGYTF.

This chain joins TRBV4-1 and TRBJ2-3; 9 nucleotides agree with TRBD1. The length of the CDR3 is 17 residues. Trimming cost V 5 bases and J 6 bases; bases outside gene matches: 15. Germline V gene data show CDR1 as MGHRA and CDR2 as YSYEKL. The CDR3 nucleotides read TGCGCCAGCAGCAACCCAGGACAGGGGCCAGTTGGGGATACGCAGTATTTT. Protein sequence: CASSNPGQGPVGDTQYF.

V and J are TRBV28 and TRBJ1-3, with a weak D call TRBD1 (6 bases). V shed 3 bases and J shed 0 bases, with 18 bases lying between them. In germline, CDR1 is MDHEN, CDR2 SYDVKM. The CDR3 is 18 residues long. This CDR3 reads CASSFFLGGRSSGNTIYF. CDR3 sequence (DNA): TGTGCCAGCAGTTTCTTTCTAGGGGGACGCTCCTCTGGAAACACCATATATTTT. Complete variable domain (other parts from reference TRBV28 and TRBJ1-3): DVKVTQSSRYLVKRTGEKVFLECVQDMDHENMFWYRQDPGLGLRLIYFSYDVKMKEKGDIPEGYSVSREKKERFSLILESASTNQTSMYLCASSFFLGGRSSGNTIYFGEGSWLTVV.

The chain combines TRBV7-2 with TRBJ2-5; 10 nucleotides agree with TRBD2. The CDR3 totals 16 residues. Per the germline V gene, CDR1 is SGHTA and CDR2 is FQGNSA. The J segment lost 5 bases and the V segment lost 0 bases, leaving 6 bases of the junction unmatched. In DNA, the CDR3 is TGTGCCAGCAGCTTAGCGGTAGCGGGGGGAGGGGAGACCCAGTACTTC. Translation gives CASSLAVAGGGETQYF. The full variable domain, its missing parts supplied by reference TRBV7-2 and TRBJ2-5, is GAGVSQSPSNKVTEKGKDVELRCDPISGHTALYWYRQSLGQGLEFLIYFQGNSAPDKSGLPSDRFSAERTGGSVSTLTIQRTQQEDSAVYLCASSLAVAGGGETQYFGPGTRLLVL.

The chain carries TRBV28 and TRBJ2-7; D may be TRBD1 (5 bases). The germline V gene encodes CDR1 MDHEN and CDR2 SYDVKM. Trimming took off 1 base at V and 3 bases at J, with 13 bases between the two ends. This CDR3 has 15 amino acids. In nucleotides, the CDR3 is TGTGCCAGCAGTTTATCTGGGGCAGGAAACTACGAGCAGTACTTC. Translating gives CASSLSGAGNYEQYF.

The CDR3 spells CASNVAGGRPNIQYF. In DNA, the CDR3 is TGCGCCAGCAACGTAGCAGGGGGACGACCCAACATTCAGTACTTC. This chain links TRBV10-2 with TRBJ2-4; 7 bases line up with TRBD1. The V and J ends lost 7 bases and 7 bases, in that order; junction bases with no gene match: 13. CDR3 length: 15 residues. Germline CDR1 reads WSHSY; CDR2 reads SAAADI.

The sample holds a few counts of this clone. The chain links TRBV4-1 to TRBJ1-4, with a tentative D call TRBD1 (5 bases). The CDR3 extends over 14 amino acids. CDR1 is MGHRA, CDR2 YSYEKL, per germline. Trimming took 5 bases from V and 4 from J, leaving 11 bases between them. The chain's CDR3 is CASSDGQDNEKLFF. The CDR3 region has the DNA TGCGCCAGCAGCGATGGACAAGATAATGAAAAACTGTTTTTT.

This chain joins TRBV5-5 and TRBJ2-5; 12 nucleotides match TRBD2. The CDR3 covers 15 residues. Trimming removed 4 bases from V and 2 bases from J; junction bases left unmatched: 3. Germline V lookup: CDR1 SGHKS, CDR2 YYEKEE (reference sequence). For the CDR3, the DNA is TGTGCCAGCAGCGGACTAGCGGGGAGTCAAGAGACCCAGTACTTC. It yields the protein CASSGLAGSQETQYF.